These T cell receptor beta chains were read from a single sample in a study of identical twins. TCRdb re-called the 5' RACE reads with MiXCR, one entry per CDR3 protein. The data show about 520,000 distinct CDR3 sequences, around 20% seen once. These data also formed part of another study, on T cells expressing NK-cell markers.

The source material was CD4+ T cells sorted from blood. The receptor set was obtained from a woman aged 18-29 years in good health. Both conserved end residues are part of each CDR3. The D gene is left open where the match is weak. Clone size is not always given. Where it is, it says once, few, many or a class for expanded clones.

J: TRBJ2-7; length: 17; V: TRBV20-1; D: .; size: few; CDR3: CSARDRLSATSSYEQYF; DNA: TGCAGTGCTAGAGATCGCCTGTCGGCAACGAGCTCCTACGAGCAGTACTTC
J: TRBJ2-1; length: 14; V: TRBV12-3/TRBV12-4; D: TRBD2; size: few; CDR3: CASRTSGIRNEQFF; DNA: TGTGCCAGCAGGACTAGCGGGATCCGGAATGAGCAGTTCTTC
J: TRBJ2-3; length: 16; V: TRBV4-2; D: TRBD2; size: .; CDR3: CASSTTSGGAFDTQYF; DNA: TGTGCCAGCAGCACGACTAGCGGGGGGGCGTTTGATACGCAGTATTTT
J: TRBJ2-2; length: 13; V: TRBV10-1; D: .; size: many; CDR3: CASSRGNTGELFF; DNA: TGTGCCAGCAGTCGGGGGAACACCGGGGAGCTGTTTTTT
J: TRBJ2-2; length: 16; V: TRBV4-2; D: .; size: few; CDR3: CASSQDRSSLAGELFF; DNA: TGTGCCAGCAGCCAAGATCGGTCCTCCCTGGCCGGGGAGCTGTTTTTT
J: TRBJ2-3; length: 17; V: TRBV24-1; D: TRBD2; size: many; CDR3: CATSEGPSSGYTDTQYF; DNA: TGTGCCACCAGTGAGGGCCCCTCTAGCGGATACACAGATACGCAGTATTTT
J: TRBJ2-5; length: 17; V: TRBV3-1; D: .; size: once; CDR3: CASSLLLGYTMEETQYF; DNA: TGTGCCAGCAGCCTATTATTGGGGTACACCATGGAGGAGACCCAGTACTTC
J: TRBJ1-4; length: 14; V: TRBV20-1; D: .; size: .; CDR3: CSAPTTPTNEKLFF; DNA: TGCAGTGCCCCGACCACTCCAACTAATGAAAAACTGTTTTTT
J: TRBJ2-1; length: 14; V: TRBV11-2; D: .; size: few; CDR3: CASSPQGSYNEQFF; DNA: TGTGCCAGCAGCCCCCAAGGCTCCTACAATGAGCAGTTCTTC
J: TRBJ2-3; length: 15; V: TRBV6-7; D: .; size: few; CDR3: CASNIGRLITDTQYF; DNA: TGTGCCAGCAACATAGGGAGACTTATCACAGATACGCAGTATTTT
J: TRBJ1-1; length: 15; V: TRBV9; D: TRBD1; size: many; CDR3: CASSPRTGGNTEAFF; DNA: TGTGCCAGCAGCCCAAGGACAGGCGGCAACACTGAAGCTTTCTTT
J: TRBJ2-7; length: 14; V: TRBV7-2; D: .; size: few; CDR3: CASSLIGGSYEQYF; DNA: TGTGCCAGCAGCTTAATCGGGGGTTCCTACGAGCAGTACTTC
J: TRBJ2-3; length: 16; V: TRBV5-1; D: .; size: .; CDR3: CASSPEGHRATDTQYF; DNA: TGCGCCAGCAGCCCCGAGGGACACCGAGCCACAGATACGCAGTATTTT
J: TRBJ2-5; length: 15; V: TRBV5-1; D: .; size: .; CDR3: CASSLRDGRQETQYF; DNA: TGCGCCAGCAGCCTCCGGGACGGACGCCAAGAGACCCAGTACTTC
J: TRBJ2-1; length: 15; V: TRBV6-5; D: TRBD1; size: .; CDR3: CASIRTGGSYNEQFF; DNA: TGTGCCAGCATTAGGACAGGGGGCTCTTACAATGAGCAGTTCTTC
J: TRBJ2-3; length: 17; V: TRBV20-1; D: TRBD2; size: .; CDR3: CSALPHGLAGVKDTQYF; DNA: TGCAGTGCTCTCCCCCACGGACTAGCGGGAGTTAAGGATACGCAGTATTTT
J: TRBJ1-1; length: 16; V: TRBV5-1; D: .; size: few; CDR3: CASSLGSAAINTEAFF; DNA: TGCGCCAGCAGCTTGGGCTCGGCGGCGATCAACACTGAAGCTTTCTTT
J: TRBJ2-1; length: 17; V: TRBV2; D: .; size: .; CDR3: CASSEARVSSSYNEQFF; DNA: TGTGCCAGCAGTGAAGCGCGCGTCTCGAGCTCCTACAATGAGCAGTTCTTC
J: TRBJ2-5; length: 12; V: TRBV6-6; D: .; size: .; CDR3: CASSSGELAQYF; DNA: TGTGCCAGCAGTTCCGGAGAGCTGGCCCAGTACTTC
J: TRBJ1-4; length: 15; V: TRBV9; D: .; size: many; CDR3: CASSGRSRAIEKLFF; DNA: TGTGCCAGCAGCGGACGATCACGAGCGATCGAAAAACTGTTTTTT
J: TRBJ2-1; length: 15; V: TRBV7-3; D: TRBD2; size: .; CDR3: CASSTSSGGKGEQFF; DNA: TGTGCCAGCAGCACGTCTAGCGGGGGGAAGGGTGAGCAGTTCTTC
J: TRBJ2-3; length: 16; V: TRBV12-3/TRBV12-4; D: TRBD2; size: .; CDR3: CASSWGLAGNTDTQYF; DNA: TGTGCCAGCAGTTGGGGACTAGCGGGGAACACAGATACGCAGTATTTT
J: TRBJ1-5; length: 13; V: TRBV29-1; D: .; size: .; CDR3: CSVAEAGETSQHF; DNA: TGCAGCGTTGCAGAGGCAGGGGAGACCTCCCAGCATTTT
J: TRBJ2-3; length: 15; V: TRBV11-2; D: TRBD2; size: many; CDR3: CASSSLAVSTDTQYF; DNA: TGTGCCAGCAGCTCGCTAGCGGTTAGCACAGATACGCAGTATTTT
J: TRBJ2-5; length: 13; V: TRBV10-2; D: .; size: few; CDR3: CASTRGDGETQYF; DNA: TGCGCCAGCACCCGGGGTGATGGAGAGACCCAGTACTTC
J: TRBJ1-1; length: 12; V: TRBV7-9; D: .; size: .; CDR3: CASRDTNTEAFF; DNA: TGTGCCAGCAGAGATACTAACACTGAAGCTTTCTTT
J: TRBJ2-3; length: 14; V: TRBV7-2; D: TRBD2; size: .; CDR3: CASADLGGTDTQYF; DNA: TGTGCCAGTGCGGACCTGGGGGGGACAGATACGCAGTATTTT
J: TRBJ1-3; length: 14; V: TRBV10-3; D: .; size: .; CDR3: CAAIGDLSGNTIYF; DNA: TGTGCCGCCATCGGGGACCTCTCTGGAAACACCATATATTTT
J: TRBJ2-1; length: 15; V: TRBV4-3; D: .; size: .; CDR3: CASSRGGISYNEQFF; DNA: TGCGCCAGCAGCCGAGGGGGGATTTCCTACAATGAGCAGTTCTTC
J: TRBJ1-5; length: 13; V: TRBV12-3/TRBV12-4; D: .; size: .; CDR3: CASSLAGRQPQHF; DNA: TGTGCCAGCAGTTTGGCGGGTCGCCAGCCCCAGCATTTT
J: TRBJ1-2; length: 16; V: TRBV27; D: TRBD1; size: few; CDR3: CASGKEQGQHYYGYTF; DNA: TGTGCCAGTGGGAAGGAACAGGGACAGCATTATTATGGCTACACCTTC
J: TRBJ2-7; length: 15; V: TRBV12-3/TRBV12-4; D: .; size: .; CDR3: CASSFSFGGSYEQYF; DNA: TGTGCCAGCAGTTTTAGCTTCGGCGGATCCTACGAGCAGTACTTC
J: TRBJ2-7; length: 13; V: TRBV3-1; D: TRBD1; size: few; CDR3: CASSQVTGNEQYF; DNA: TGTGCCAGCAGCCAAGTGACAGGGAACGAGCAGTACTTC
J: TRBJ2-1; length: 14; V: TRBV6-2/TRBV6-3; D: TRBD2; size: few; CDR3: CASSYPGGANEQFF; DNA: TGTGCCAGCAGTTACCCGGGGGGAGCGAATGAGCAGTTCTTC